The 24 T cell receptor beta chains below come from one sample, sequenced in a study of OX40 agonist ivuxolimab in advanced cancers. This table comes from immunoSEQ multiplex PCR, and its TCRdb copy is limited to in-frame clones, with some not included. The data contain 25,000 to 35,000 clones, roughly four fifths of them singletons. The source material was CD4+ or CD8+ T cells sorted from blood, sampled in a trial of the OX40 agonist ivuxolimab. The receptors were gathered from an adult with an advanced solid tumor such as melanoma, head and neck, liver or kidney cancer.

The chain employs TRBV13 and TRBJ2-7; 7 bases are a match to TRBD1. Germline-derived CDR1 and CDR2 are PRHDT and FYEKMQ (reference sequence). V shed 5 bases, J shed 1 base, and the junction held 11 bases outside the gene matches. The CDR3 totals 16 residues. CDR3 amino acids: CASSTAQGVSSYEQYF. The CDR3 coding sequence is TGTGCCAGCAGCACCGCGCAGGGGGTCTCTTCCTACGAGCAGTACTTC.

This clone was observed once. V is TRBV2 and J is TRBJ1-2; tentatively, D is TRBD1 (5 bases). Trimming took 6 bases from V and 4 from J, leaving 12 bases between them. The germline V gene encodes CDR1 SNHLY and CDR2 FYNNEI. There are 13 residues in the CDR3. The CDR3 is CASRSDTGYGYTF. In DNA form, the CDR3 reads TGTGCCAGCAGATCGGACACCGGCTATGGCTACACCTTC.

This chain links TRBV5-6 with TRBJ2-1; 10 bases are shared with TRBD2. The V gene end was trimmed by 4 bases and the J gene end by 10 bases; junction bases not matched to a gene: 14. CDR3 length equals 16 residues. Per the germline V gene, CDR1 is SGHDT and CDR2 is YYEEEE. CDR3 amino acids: CASSEPLAGIAGEQFF. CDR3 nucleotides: TGTGCCAGCAGCGAGCCACTAGCGGGGATTGCCGGCGAGCAGTTCTTC.

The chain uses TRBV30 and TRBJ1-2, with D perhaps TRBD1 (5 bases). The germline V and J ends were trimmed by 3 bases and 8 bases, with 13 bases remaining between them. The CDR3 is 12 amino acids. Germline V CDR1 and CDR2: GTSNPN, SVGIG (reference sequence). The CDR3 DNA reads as TGTGCCTGGAGGGGGGAGTCTATCGGCTACACCTTC. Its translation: CAWRGESIGYTF.

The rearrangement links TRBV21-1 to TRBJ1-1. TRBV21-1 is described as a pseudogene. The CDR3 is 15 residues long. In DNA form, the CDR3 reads TGTGCCAGCAGCAAAGATGAGGCTGAGGGCACTGAAGCTTTCTTT. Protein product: CASSKDEAEGTEAFF.

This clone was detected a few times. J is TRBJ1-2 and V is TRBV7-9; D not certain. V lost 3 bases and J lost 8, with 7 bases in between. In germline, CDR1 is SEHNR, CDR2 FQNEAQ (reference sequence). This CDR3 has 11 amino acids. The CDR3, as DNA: TGTGCCAGCAGCTTGGGGAGGGGCTACACCTTC. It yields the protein CASSLGRGYTF.

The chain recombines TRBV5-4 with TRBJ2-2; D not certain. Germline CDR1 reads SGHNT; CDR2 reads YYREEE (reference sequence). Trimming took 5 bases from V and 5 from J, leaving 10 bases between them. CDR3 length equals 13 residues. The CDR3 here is CASRRTATGELFF. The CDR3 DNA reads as TGTGCCAGCAGGCGAACAGCTACCGGGGAGCTGTTTTTT.

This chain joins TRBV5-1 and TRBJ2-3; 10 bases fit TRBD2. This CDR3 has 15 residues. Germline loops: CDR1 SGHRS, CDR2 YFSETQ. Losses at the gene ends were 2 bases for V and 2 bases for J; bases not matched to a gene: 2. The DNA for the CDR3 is TGCGCCAGCAGCTTCAGCGGGGGGGCCACAGATACGCAGTATTTT. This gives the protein CASSFSGGATDTQYF.

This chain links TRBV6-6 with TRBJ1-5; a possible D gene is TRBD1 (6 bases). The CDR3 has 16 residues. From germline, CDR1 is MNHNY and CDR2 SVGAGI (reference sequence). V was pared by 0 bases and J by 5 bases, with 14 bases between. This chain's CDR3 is CASSYSRGGEDQPQHF. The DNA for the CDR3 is TGTGCCAGCAGTTACTCGAGGGGGGGCGAAGATCAGCCCCAGCATTTT.

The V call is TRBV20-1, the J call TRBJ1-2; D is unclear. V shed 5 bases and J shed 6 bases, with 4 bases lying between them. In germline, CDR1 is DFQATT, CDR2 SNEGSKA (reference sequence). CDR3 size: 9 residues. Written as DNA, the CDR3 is TGCAGTGCTGGACATGGCTACACCTTC. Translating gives CSAGHGYTF.

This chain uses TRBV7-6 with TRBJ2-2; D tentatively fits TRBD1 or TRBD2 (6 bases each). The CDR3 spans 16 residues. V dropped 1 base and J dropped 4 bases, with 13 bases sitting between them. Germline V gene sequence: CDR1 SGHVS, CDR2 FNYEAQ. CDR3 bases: TGTGCCAGCAGCTTAGACGGGGGCCCGGCCACCGGGGAGCTGTTTTTT. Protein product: CASSLDGGPATGELFF. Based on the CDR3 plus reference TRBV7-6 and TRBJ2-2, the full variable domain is GAGVSQSPRYKVTKRGQDVALRCDPISGHVSLYWYRQALGQGPEFLTYFNYEAQQDKSGLPNDRFSAERPEGSISTLTIQRTEQRDSAMYRCASSLDGGPATGELFFGEGSRLTVL.

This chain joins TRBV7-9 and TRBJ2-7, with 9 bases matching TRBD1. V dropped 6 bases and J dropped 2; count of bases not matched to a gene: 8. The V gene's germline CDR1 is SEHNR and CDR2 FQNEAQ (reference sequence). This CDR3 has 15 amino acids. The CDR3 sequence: CASRATGGAAYEQYF. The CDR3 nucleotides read TGTGCCAGCAGGGCCACAGGGGGCGCAGCCTACGAGCAGTACTTC.

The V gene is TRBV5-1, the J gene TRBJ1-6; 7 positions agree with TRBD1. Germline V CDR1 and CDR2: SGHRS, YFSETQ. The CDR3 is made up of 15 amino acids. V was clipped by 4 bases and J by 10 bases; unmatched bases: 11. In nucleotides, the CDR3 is TGCGCCAGCAGCCTAACAGGGGCCTGGGAGTCACCCCTCCACTTT. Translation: CASSLTGAWESPLHF. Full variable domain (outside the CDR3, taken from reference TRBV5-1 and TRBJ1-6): KAGVTQTPRYLIKTRGQQVTLSCSPISGHRSVSWYQQTPGQGLQFLFEYFSETQRNKGNFPGRFSGRQFSNSRSEMNVSTLELGDSALYLCASSLTGAWESPLHFGNGTRLTVT.

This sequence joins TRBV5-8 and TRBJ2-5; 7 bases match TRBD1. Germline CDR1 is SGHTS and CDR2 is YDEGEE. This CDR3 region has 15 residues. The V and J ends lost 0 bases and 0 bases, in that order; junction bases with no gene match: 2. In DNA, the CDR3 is TGTGCCAGCAGCTTGGCCGGGACAGACCAAGAGACCCAGTACTTC. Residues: CASSLAGTDQETQYF.

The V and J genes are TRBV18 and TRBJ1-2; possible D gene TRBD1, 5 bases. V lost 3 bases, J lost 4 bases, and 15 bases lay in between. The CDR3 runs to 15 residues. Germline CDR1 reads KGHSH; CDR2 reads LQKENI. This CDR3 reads CASSPGRYTAYGYTF. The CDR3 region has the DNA TGTGCCAGCTCACCGGGACGGTATACAGCCTATGGCTACACCTTC.

The CDR3 protein is CASRLQESAGELFF. CDR3 coding DNA: TGTGCCAGCAGATTACAGGAAAGTGCCGGGGAGCTGTTTTTT. The chain has TRBV7-2 and TRBJ2-2, with D perhaps TRBD1 (5 bases). The CDR3 runs to 14 residues. Germline loops: CDR1 SGHTA, CDR2 FQGNSA. V lost 6 bases and J 6 bases, leaving 14 bases between the germline ends.

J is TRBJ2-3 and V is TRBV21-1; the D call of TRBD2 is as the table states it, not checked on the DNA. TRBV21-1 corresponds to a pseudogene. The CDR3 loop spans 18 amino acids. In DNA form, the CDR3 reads TGTGCCAGCAGCAAGGAAAACCCTAGCGGGGGGATCACAGATACGCAGTATTTT. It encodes CASSKENPSGGITDTQYF.

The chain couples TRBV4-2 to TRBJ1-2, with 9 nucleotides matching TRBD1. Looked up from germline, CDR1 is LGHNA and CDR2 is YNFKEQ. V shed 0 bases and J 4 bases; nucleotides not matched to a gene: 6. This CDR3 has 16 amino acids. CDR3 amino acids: CASSQDKGQGAYGYTF. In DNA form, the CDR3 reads TGTGCCAGCAGCCAAGATAAGGGACAGGGAGCCTATGGCTACACCTTC.

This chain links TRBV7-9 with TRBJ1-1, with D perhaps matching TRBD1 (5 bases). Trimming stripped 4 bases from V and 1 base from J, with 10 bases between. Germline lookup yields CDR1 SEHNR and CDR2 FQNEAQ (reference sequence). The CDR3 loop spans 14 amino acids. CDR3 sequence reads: CASSSGIGNTEAFF. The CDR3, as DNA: TGTGCCAGCAGCTCAGGGATCGGGAACACTGAAGCTTTCTTT.

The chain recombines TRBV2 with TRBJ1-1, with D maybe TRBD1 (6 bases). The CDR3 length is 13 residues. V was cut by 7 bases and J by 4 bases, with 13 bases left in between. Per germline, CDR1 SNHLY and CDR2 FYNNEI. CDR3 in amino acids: CASTPGQFTEAFF. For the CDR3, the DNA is TGTGCCAGCACCCCAGGACAGTTCACTGAAGCTTTCTTT.

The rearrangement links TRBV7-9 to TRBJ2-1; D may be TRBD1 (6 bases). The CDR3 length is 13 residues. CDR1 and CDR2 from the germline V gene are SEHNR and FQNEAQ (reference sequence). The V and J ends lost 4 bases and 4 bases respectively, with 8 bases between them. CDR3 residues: CASSSGAYNEQFF. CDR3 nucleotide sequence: TGTGCCAGCAGCTCAGGGGCTTACAATGAGCAGTTCTTC. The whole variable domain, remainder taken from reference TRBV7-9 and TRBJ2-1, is DTGVSQNPRHKITKRGQNVTFRCDPISEHNRLYWYRQTLGQGPEFLTYFQNEAQLEKSRLLSDRFSAERPKGSFSTLEIQRTEQGDSAMYLCASSSGAYNEQFFGPGTRLTVL.

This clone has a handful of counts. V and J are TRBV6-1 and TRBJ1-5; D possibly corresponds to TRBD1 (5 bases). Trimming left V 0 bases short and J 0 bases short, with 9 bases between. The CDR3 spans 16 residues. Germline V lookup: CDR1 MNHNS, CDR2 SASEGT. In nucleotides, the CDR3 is TGTGCCAGCAGTGAAGCGATAACAGGTAGCAATCAGCCCCAGCATTTT. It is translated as CASSEAITGSNQPQHF.

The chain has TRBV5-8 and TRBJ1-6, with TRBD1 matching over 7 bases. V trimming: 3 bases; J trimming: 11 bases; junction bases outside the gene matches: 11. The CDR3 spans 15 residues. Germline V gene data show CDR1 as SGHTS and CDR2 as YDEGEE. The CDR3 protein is CASSSGNRGTTPLHF. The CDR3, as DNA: TGTGCCAGCAGCTCCGGAAACAGGGGAACGACACCCCTCCACTTT.

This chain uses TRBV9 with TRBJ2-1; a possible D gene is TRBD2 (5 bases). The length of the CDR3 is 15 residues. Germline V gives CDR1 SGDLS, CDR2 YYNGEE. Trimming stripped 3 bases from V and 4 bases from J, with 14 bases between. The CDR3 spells CASSDGLGPYNEQFF. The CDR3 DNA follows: TGTGCCAGCAGCGACGGACTTGGTCCTTACAATGAGCAGTTCTTC.